These 14 T cell receptor beta chains originate from one sample sequenced in a study of blood T cell repertoires in COVID-19. Libraries were prepared by immunoSEQ multiplex PCR; TCRdb keeps only in-frame clonotypes and omits some of them. The sample shows 210,000 or so clones, more than 70% of them seen only once. The sequenced sample consisted of PBMCs or T cells enriched from blood (not recorded which). The receptors come from a man aged 30 to 45 with acute COVID-19.

V usage is TRBV6-6 and J usage is TRBJ2-5; 9 nucleotides align to TRBD1. Germline CDR1 is MNHNY and CDR2 is SVGAGI (reference sequence). The CDR3 loop spans 15 amino acids. V gave up 4 bases and J gave up 2 bases; unmatched junction bases: 5. The CDR3 loop reads CASSSQGAQQETQYF. CDR3 nucleotides: TGTGCCAGCAGTTCACAGGGGGCGCAACAAGAGACCCAGTACTTC.

This clone came up once. The chain is built from TRBV15 and TRBJ2-3; 8 bases are a match to TRBD2. Germline V gene data show CDR1 as LNHNV and CDR2 as YYDKDF (reference sequence). J was trimmed by 0 bases and V by 4 bases; bases with no gene match: 18. CDR3 length equals 20 residues. The CDR3 sequence is CATSTGNSGGPKTSTDTQYF. Written as DNA, the CDR3 is TGTGCCACCAGCACAGGGAATTCGGGGGGGCCTAAAACTAGCACAGATACGCAGTATTTT.

The chain joins TRBV3-1 (or the pseudogene TRBV3-2) to TRBJ1-5; 8 bases line up with TRBD1. The CDR3 length is 15 residues. Per germline, CDR1 LGHDT and CDR2 YNNKEL (reference sequence). Losses at the gene ends were 6 bases for V and 4 bases for J; bases not matched to a gene: 8. CDR3: CASSRGQGGNQPQHF. CDR3 DNA: TGTGCCAGCAGTCGAGGACAGGGCGGAAATCAGCCCCAGCATTTT.

The V and J genes are TRBV7-9 and TRBJ2-7, with TRBD2 matching 10 bases. V lost 5 bases and J lost 2; bases outside the gene matches: 3. The CDR3 runs 14 residues. Germline CDR1 is SEHNR and CDR2 is FQNEAQ (reference sequence). CDR3 nucleotides: TGTGCCAGCAGCCATAGCGGGGGGCCCTACGAGCAGTACTTC. It translates to CASSHSGGPYEQYF.

V gene TRBV7-9 combines with J gene TRBJ1-1; D is possibly TRBD1 (5 bases). This CDR3 has 13 amino acids. The ends were cut back, 8 bases at V and 0 bases at J, with 10 bases in the middle. The germline gives CDR1 SEHNR, CDR2 FQNEAQ (reference sequence). CDR3 sequence: CASGGTVNTEAFF. Here the CDR3 DNA reads TGTGCCAGCGGGGGGACGGTGAACACTGAAGCTTTCTTT.

The rearrangement uses TRBV9 and TRBJ1-2; maybe TRBD1 (6 bases). Germline values: CDR1 SGDLS, CDR2 YYNGEE. The CDR3 has 16 residues. V gave up 4 bases and J gave up 1 base, with 17 bases separating them. The CDR3 is CASSLADSLLNYGYTF. DNA of the CDR3: TGTGCCAGCAGCTTGGCGGACAGCCTTCTTAACTATGGCTACACCTTC. Combining the CDR3 with reference TRBV9 and TRBJ1-2 gives the whole variable domain DSGVTQTPKHLITATGQRVTLRCSPRSGDLSVYWYQQSLDQGLQFLIQYYNGEERAKGNILERFSAQQFPDLHSELNLSSLELGDSALYFCASSLADSLLNYGYTFGSGTRLTVV.

This clone came up once. The rearrangement uses TRBV9 and TRBJ2-5; a weak D match, TRBD2 (6 bases). CDR1 SGDLS and CDR2 YYNGEE come from the germline V gene. V dropped 0 bases and J dropped 7 bases, with 13 bases sitting between them. The CDR3 is made up of 14 amino acids. CDR3 loop: CASSVDGTRRTQYF. In DNA, the CDR3 is TGTGCCAGCAGCGTAGACGGGACTCGGAGGACCCAGTACTTC.

This chain joins TRBV5-1 and TRBJ2-5; 11 bases are shared with TRBD2. CDR3 length: 16 residues. The V and J ends lost 3 bases and 3 bases, in that order; junction bases with no gene match: 7. Per the germline V gene, CDR1 is SGHRS and CDR2 is YFSETQ. For the CDR3, the DNA is TGCGCCAGCAGCTGGATAGCGGGGGGGGCAAAAGAGACCCAGTACTTC. It specifies CASSWIAGGAKETQYF.

V gene TRBV7-3 combines with J gene TRBJ1-2; perhaps TRBD1 as D (6 bases). Looked up from germline, CDR1 is SGHTA and CDR2 is FQGTGA. This CDR3 is built from 13 residues. The V gene lost 5 bases and the J gene lost 5 bases, with 12 bases spanning the gap. Here the CDR3 reads CASSPQRGYGYTF. The CDR3 nucleotides read TGTGCCAGCAGCCCACAGAGGGGGTATGGCTACACCTTC.

This chain links TRBV7-9 with TRBJ1-2; D gene unclear. This CDR3 has 15 residues. Germline V lookup: CDR1 SEHNR, CDR2 FQNEAQ (reference sequence). V dropped 4 bases and J dropped 2 bases, with 14 bases sitting between them. CDR3 nucleotide sequence: TGTGCCAGCAGCTCCGAGGCAGCCTTCAACTATGGCTACACCTTC. This gives the protein CASSSEAAFNYGYTF.

This sequence joins TRBV9 and TRBJ2-1; D may be TRBD2 (6 bases). Germline-derived CDR1 and CDR2 are SGDLS and YYNGEE. V was pared by 0 bases and J by 3 bases, with 13 bases between. The CDR3 loop spans 16 amino acids. The DNA for the CDR3 is TGTGCCAGCAGCGTAGGCTTGGGGGGATTCTACAATGAGCAGTTCTTC. Translation gives CASSVGLGGFYNEQFF.

The chain uses TRBV27 and TRBJ2-7; TRBD1 might be the D (5 bases). Germline-derived CDR1 and CDR2 are MNHEY and SMNVEV (reference sequence). There are 14 residues in the CDR3. V was clipped by 4 bases and J by 2 bases, with 12 bases between them. The CDR3 bases are TGTGCCAGCAGTTCGACAGTTCCGGCCTACGAGCAGTACTTC. It translates to CASSSTVPAYEQYF.

The chain employs TRBV5-1 and TRBJ1-1, with D possibly TRBD1 on 6 matching bases. Between the trimmed V and J ends, which lost 2 bases and 4 bases, there was a span of 15 bases. The CDR3 totals 15 residues. Germline values: CDR1 SGHRS, CDR2 YFSETQ. The CDR3 DNA follows: TGCGCCAGCAGCTTAAGGGGGGGCGATGGCACTGAAGCTTTCTTT. As protein: CASSLRGGDGTEAFF.

J is TRBJ2-1 and V is TRBV7-2; 7 nucleotides align to TRBD2. The germline CDR1 and CDR2 sequences are SGHTA and FQGNSA. The CDR3 consists of 16 residues. The junction had 7 bases not matched to a gene; V was cut back by 1 base and J by 4 bases. CDR3 loop: CASSLGSSGEYNEQFF. The CDR3, as DNA: TGTGCCAGCAGCTTAGGGTCCAGCGGGGAATACAATGAGCAGTTCTTC.